The clone carrying this T cell receptor beta chain has only one observation. Its antigen is currently unknown. Clones were read by immunoSEQ multiplex PCR, and TCRdb kept only the in-frame ones, dropping some. The sample contains some 87,000 clones, roughly 89% of which appear only once. The data originate from a study of T cell responses to AZD1222 COVID-19 vaccine. Study-level findings and limits: Unmutated variant regions reportedly attract nearly half of all spike-specific TCRs. Receipt of two AZD1222 doses was followed by a rise in Spike-specific TCR breadth and depth.

The CDR3 has 12 residues. The germline gives CDR1 SGHRS, CDR2 YFSETQ. The V gene lost 0 bases and the J gene lost 7 bases, with 4 bases spanning the gap. The chain links TRBV5-1 to TRBJ2-2; D uncertain. The clonotype comes from an adult in good health. The material sequenced was peripheral blood, taken on day 0 of MenACWY control vaccination. The CDR3 region is CASSLGGGELFF. The CDR3 DNA is TGCGCCAGCAGCTTGGGAGGCGGGGAGCTGTTTTTT.